This TCR beta chain was profiled in a study of cytomegalovirus exposure and HLA in healthy donors. The primer mix had 60 Vbeta and 13 Jbeta primers. Clones were sequenced by immunoSEQ multiplex PCR, and TCRdb holds only the in-frame ones, with some missing. The table records approximately 110,000 clones, 82% of them present only once. The CDR3 is 14 amino acids. J was trimmed by 7 bases and V by 3 bases; bases with no gene match: 7. Germline V lookup: CDR1 SEHNR, CDR2 FQNEAQ (reference sequence). Findings of the study overall: A few of the chains that were CMV-associated were confirmed in vitro to be specific for CMV antigens. TCR beta V segments were, for the most part, productive about 90% or about 30% of the time in an earlier analysis.

In the case of this clone: Its antigen is currently unknown.

The J gene is TRBJ1-2, the V gene TRBV7-9; 8 bases map to TRBD1. Sequenced sample: PBMCs. This receptor was taken from a woman aged 18 to 35 in good health and CMV-seronegative. CDR3: CASSFAQGVGGYTF. The CDR3 coding sequence is TGTGCCAGCAGCTTCGCACAGGGGGTCGGTGGCTACACCTTC.